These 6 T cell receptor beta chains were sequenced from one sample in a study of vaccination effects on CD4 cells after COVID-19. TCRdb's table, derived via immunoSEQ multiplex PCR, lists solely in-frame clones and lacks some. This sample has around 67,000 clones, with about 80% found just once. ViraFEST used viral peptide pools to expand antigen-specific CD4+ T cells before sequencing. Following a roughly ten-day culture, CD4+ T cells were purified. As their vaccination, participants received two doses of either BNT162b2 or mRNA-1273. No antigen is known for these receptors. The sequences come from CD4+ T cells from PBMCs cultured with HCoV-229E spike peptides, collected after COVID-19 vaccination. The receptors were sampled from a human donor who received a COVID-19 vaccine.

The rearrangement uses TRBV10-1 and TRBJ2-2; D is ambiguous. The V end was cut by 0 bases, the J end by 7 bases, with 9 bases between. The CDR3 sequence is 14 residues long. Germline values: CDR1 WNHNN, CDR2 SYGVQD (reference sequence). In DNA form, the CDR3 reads TGCGCCAGCAGTGAGTCAGGATTGGACGGGGAGCTGTTTTTT. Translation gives CASSESGLDGELFF.

The CDR3, as DNA: TGTGCCAGCAGTTCCGTTGGACTAGCGGGGGGGAGCACAGATACGCAGTATTTT. It yields the protein CASSSVGLAGGSTDTQYF. The chain combines TRBV28 with TRBJ2-3, with 15 nucleotides matching TRBD2. This CDR3 has 18 amino acids. Germline-derived CDR1 and CDR2 are MDHEN and SYDVKM. Trimming cost V 4 bases and J 0 bases; bases outside gene matches: 5.

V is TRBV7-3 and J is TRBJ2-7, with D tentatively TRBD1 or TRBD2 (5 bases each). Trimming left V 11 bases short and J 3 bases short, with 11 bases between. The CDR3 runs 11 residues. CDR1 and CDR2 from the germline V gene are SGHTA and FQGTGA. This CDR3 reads CAPGGDYEQYV. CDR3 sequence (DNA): TGTGCCCCTGGGGGTGACTACGAGCAGTACGTC.

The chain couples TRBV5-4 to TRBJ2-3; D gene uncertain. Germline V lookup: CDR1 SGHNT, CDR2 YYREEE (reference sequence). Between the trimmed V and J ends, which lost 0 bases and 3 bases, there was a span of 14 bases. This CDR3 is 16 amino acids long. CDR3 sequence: CASSLAAAGLTDTQYF. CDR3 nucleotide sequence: TGTGCCAGCAGCTTGGCGGCAGCTGGGTTAACAGATACGCAGTATTTT. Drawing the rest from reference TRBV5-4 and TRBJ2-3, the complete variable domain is ETGVTQSPTHLIKTRGQQVTLRCSSQSGHNTVSWYQQALGQGPQFIFQYYREEENGRGNFPPRFSGLQFPNYSSELNVNALELDDSALYLCASSLAAAGLTDTQYFGPGTRLTVL.

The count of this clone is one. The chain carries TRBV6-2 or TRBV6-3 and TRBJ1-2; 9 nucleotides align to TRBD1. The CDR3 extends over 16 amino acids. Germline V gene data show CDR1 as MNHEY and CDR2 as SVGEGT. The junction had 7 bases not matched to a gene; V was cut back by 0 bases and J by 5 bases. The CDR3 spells CASSYSWDRANYGYTF. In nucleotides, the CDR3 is TGTGCCAGCAGTTACTCCTGGGACAGGGCAAATTATGGCTACACCTTC.

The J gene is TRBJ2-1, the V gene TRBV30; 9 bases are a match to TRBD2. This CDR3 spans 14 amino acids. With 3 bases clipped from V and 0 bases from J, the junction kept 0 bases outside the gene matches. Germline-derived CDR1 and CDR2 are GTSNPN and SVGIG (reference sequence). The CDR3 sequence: CAWRGLASYNEQFF. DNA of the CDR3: TGTGCCTGGAGGGGACTAGCCTCCTACAATGAGCAGTTCTTC.